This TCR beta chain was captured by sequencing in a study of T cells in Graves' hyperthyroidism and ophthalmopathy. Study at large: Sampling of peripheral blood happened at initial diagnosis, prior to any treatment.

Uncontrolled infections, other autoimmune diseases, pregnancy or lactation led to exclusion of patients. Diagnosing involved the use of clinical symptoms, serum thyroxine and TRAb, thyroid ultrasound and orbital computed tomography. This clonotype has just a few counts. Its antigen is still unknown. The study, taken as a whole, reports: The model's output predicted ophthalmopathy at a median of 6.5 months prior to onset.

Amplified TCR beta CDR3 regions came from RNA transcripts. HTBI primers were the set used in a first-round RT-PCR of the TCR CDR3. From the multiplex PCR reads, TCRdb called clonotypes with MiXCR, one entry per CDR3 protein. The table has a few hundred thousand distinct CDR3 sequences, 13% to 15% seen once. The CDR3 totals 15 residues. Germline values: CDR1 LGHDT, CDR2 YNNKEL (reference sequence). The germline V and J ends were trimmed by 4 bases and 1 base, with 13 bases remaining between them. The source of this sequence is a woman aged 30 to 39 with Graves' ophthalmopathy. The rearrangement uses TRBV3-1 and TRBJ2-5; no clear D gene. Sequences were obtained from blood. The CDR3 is CASSPVGRTQETQYF. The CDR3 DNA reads TGTGCCAGCAGCCCAGTGGGCAGGACCCAAGAGACCCAGTACTTC.